This is a list of T cell receptor beta chains from one sample in a study of regulatory T cells in long-lasting Graves disease. TCRdb reprocessed the multiplex PCR reads with MiXCR, giving one entry per CDR3 protein. The sample has 250,000 to 300,000 distinct CDR3 sequences, 15% to 20% seen once. A further study also used this sample, focusing on T cells in Graves' hyperthyroidism and ophthalmopathy.

Source: peripheral blood mononuclear cells (PBMCs), taken at new diagnosis, from a patient treated with antithyroid drugs. All receptors derive from a woman between 25 and 40 years old with Graves disease. The CDR3 runs from the conserved cysteine through the conserved F or W. D genes are given only for firm matches. Clone size appears in some rows only: once, few, many, or a class for an expanded clone.

v_gene	len	abundance	j_gene	d_gene	CDR3nt	CDR3aa
TRBV7-2	15	many	TRBJ1-6	-	TGTGCCAGCAGCCCCTCAACACTGGGGAATTCACCCCTCCACTTT	CASSPSTLGNSPLHF
TRBV5-1	13	many	TRBJ2-4	-	TGCGCCAGCAGCTTGGAGGAGGGGAACATTCAGTACTTC	CASSLEEGNIQYF
TRBV6-1	14	-	TRBJ2-7	-	TGTGCCAGCAGTACGCACAGGATCGACTACGAGCAGTACTTC	CASSTHRIDYEQYF
TRBV28	13	many	TRBJ2-7	-	TGTGCCAGCAGTATGACCGACTCCTACGAGCAGTACTTC	CASSMTDSYEQYF
TRBV6-1	12	many	TRBJ1-2	-	TGTGCCAGCAGGGGCGCCTTTCCATACTACACCTTC	CASRGAFPYYTF
TRBV11-2	16	many	TRBJ2-3	TRBD2	TGTGCCAGCAGCTCCCTAGCGGGGGGGTGGGCAGATACGCAGTATTTT	CASSSLAGGWADTQYF
TRBV10-1	13	few	TRBJ2-1	-	TGCGCCAGCAGTGACCTACCTAGAAGTGAGCAGTTCTTC	CASSDLPRSEQFF
TRBV12-3/TRBV12-4	19	many	TRBJ2-3	TRBD2	TGTGCCAGCAGAAGATATCCTAGCGGGGGGACCCTACGCACAGATACGCAGTATTTT	CASRRYPSGGTLRTDTQYF
TRBV7-2	15	medium-sized	TRBJ1-2	TRBD1	TGTGCCAGCAGCCCTGAAGGACAGGGATCTAACGGCTACACCTTC	CASSPEGQGSNGYTF
TRBV7-2	15	many	TRBJ2-7	TRBD2	TGTGCCAGCAGCGTTACCGGGACTAGCTCCTACGAGCAGTACTTC	CASSVTGTSSYEQYF
TRBV7-9	15	-	TRBJ2-7	-	TGTGCCAGCAGCTTAGAACAGGGAGACACCTACGAGCAGTACTTC	CASSLEQGDTYEQYF
TRBV6-5	16	many	TRBJ1-4	-	TGTGCCAGCAGTTACTCGGGACCTGCAACTAATGAAAAACTGTTTTTT	CASSYSGPATNEKLFF
TRBV5-6	12	many	TRBJ2-7	TRBD1	TGTGCCAGCAACCACAGGGGTTACGAGCAGTACTTC	CASNHRGYEQYF
TRBV18	14	many	TRBJ2-1	-	TGTGCCAGCTCACCCTTGTCTGCTGGGGATGAGCAGTTCTTC	CASSPLSAGDEQFF
TRBV11-2	13	many	TRBJ2-1	-	TGTGCCAGCAGTCTTTTCGCGGATAATGAGCAGTTCTTC	CASSLFADNEQFF
TRBV3-1	15	many	TRBJ1-1	-	TGTGCCAGCAGCCAAGGGTGGGAGGATAACACTGAAGCTTTCTTT	CASSQGWEDNTEAFF
TRBV12-3/TRBV12-4	15	-	TRBJ1-5	-	TGTGCCAGCAGTAGGGCGGGACTTAGCAATCAGCCCCAGCATTTT	CASSRAGLSNQPQHF
TRBV14	19	many	TRBJ2-7	-	TGTGCCAGCAGCCTTTCCGGTCAGGGGCGGAAACTGAGCTCCTACGAGCAGTACTTC	CASSLSGQGRKLSSYEQYF
TRBV10-3	14	-	TRBJ2-7	-	TGTGCCATCAGGGGCGGGACAGAAGCCTACGAGCAGTACTTC	CAIRGGTEAYEQYF
TRBV5-1	14	many	TRBJ2-5	-	TGCGCCAGCAGCTTCGTAAGAGTAGAAGAGACCCAGTACTTC	CASSFVRVEETQYF
TRBV27	14	many	TRBJ2-7	TRBD2	TGTGCCAGCGCGGGAGGGAGGATGACCTACGAGCAGTACTTC	CASAGGRMTYEQYF
TRBV20-1	12	many	TRBJ1-4	-	TGCAGAACAGGACCAACTAATGAAAAACTGTTTTTT	CRTGPTNEKLFF
TRBV2	16	-	TRBJ1-1	TRBD1	TGTGCCAGCAGTTTCCCCAGGACAGGGTGGCACACTGAAGCTTTCTTT	CASSFPRTGWHTEAFF
TRBV7-9	14	many	TRBJ1-2	-	TGTGCCAGCAGCTTTCAACAGACCTTAGGGGGCTACACCTTC	CASSFQQTLGGYTF
TRBV5-1	14	-	TRBJ2-7	-	TGCGCCAGCAGCCTTAGGACAGACACCTACGAACAGTACTTC	CASSLRTDTYEQYF
TRBV12-3/TRBV12-4	13	many	TRBJ2-7	-	-	CASSFGEGYEQYF
TRBV6-5	15	many	TRBJ2-5	TRBD1	TGTGCCAGCAGTTACTTGACAGGGGGCGCCGAGACCCAGTACTTC	CASSYLTGGAETQYF
TRBV20-1	15	many	TRBJ1-1	TRBD1	TGCAGTGCTATATGGACAGGGATTAGCAACACTGAAGCTTTCTTT	CSAIWTGISNTEAFF
TRBV6-1	15	many	TRBJ1-5	-	TGTGCCAGCAGATGGCCGGGGACGAGCAATCAGCCCCAGCATTTT	CASRWPGTSNQPQHF
TRBV5-6	14	few	TRBJ2-2	-	TGTGCCAGCAGTGGAGGCTACGGGTCCGGGGAGCTGTTTTTT	CASSGGYGSGELFF
TRBV5-4	18	few	TRBJ2-7	TRBD2	TGTGCCAGCAGCACCGCACTAGCGGGGGGCGGGAGCTCCTACGAGCAGTACTTC	CASSTALAGGGSSYEQYF
TRBV20-1	14	-	TRBJ1-4	-	TGCAGTGCTAGAGATCAGTGGGTTGAAGAAAAACTGTTTTTT	CSARDQWVEEKLFF
TRBV12-3/TRBV12-4	12	many	TRBJ2-1	-	TGTGCCACCCAACTCAGGGTAGGTGAGCAGTTCTTC	CATQLRVGEQFF
TRBV2	16	many	TRBJ2-7	TRBD1	TGTGCCAGGGGAAGTGAGTCGGGACAGAGAATCTACGAGCAGTACTTC	CARGSESGQRIYEQYF
TRBV6-2/TRBV6-3	13	many	TRBJ1-2	-	TGTGCCAGCAGTTACTCCCAAGACAATGGCTACACCTTC	CASSYSQDNGYTF
TRBV6-1	15	many	TRBJ1-2	TRBD1	TGTGCCAGCAACGTTGGGACAGGGGATGGCTATGGCTACACCTTC	CASNVGTGDGYGYTF
TRBV19	13	few	TRBJ2-5	-	TGTGCCAGTAAGCCCAGGGAGGAGGAGACCCAGTACTTC	CASKPREEETQYF
TRBV25-1	15	-	TRBJ1-2	-	TGTGCCAGCAGTGATCCCACGGGGGGGGCCTATGGCTACACCTTC	CASSDPTGGAYGYTF
TRBV20-1	15	-	TRBJ1-2	TRBD1	TGCAGTGCCGTCCCGGGACAGGGGGCTGGTTATGGCTACACCTTC	CSAVPGQGAGYGYTF
TRBV19	13	many	TRBJ1-1	-	TGTGCCAGTAGTACCGTTCCAGACACTGAAGCTTTCTTT	CASSTVPDTEAFF
TRBV2	13	-	TRBJ2-7	-	TGTGCCAGCACCGACGGGGCAGGTGAAGAGCAGTACTTC	CASTDGAGEEQYF
TRBV3-1	17	once	TRBJ1-1	-	TGTGCCAGCAGCCAAGATCTCGCTGACAGCGGGAACACTGAAGCTTTCTTT	CASSQDLADSGNTEAFF
TRBV18	16	few	TRBJ2-5	TRBD1	TGTGCCAGCTCACCAGCCGGGACAGGGGGCGCAGAGACCCAGTACTTC	CASSPAGTGGAETQYF
TRBV4-2	15	few	TRBJ1-1	-	TGTGCCAGCAGCCAAGATGATAGGGGGAACACTGAAGCTTTCTTT	CASSQDDRGNTEAFF
TRBV12-3/TRBV12-4	14	many	TRBJ1-5	-	TGTGCCAGCAGTTGGGGCGGAAAAGATCAGCCCCAGCATTTT	CASSWGGKDQPQHF
TRBV12-3/TRBV12-4	17	many	TRBJ2-5	TRBD2	TGTGCCAGCAGCCTAAGGTCGGGACTAGCGGGGCAAGAGACCCAGTACTTC	CASSLRSGLAGQETQYF
TRBV19	15	many	TRBJ1-2	-	TGTGCCAGTAGTTGGTTCAAGAAAAGTAACTATGGCTACACCTTC	CASSWFKKSNYGYTF
TRBV4-1	20	-	TRBJ1-2	TRBD1	TGCGCCAGCAGCCAAGATCGGGCCGGGACAGGGGGCTTGGTTGACTATGGCTACACCTTC	CASSQDRAGTGGLVDYGYTF
TRBV6-2/TRBV6-3	15	once	TRBJ1-5	-	TGTGCCAGCAGTTACGGGACAAGCACCTATCAGCCCCAGCATTTT	CASSYGTSTYQPQHF
TRBV20-1	11	few	TRBJ2-5	-	TGCAGTGCTAGCAATGTCCAGACCCAGTACTTC	CSASNVQTQYF
TRBV11-1	13	many	TRBJ1-1	-	TGTGCCAGCAGCTTTGGCCGGAACACTGAAGCTTTCTTT	CASSFGRNTEAFF
TRBV27	15	many	TRBJ1-2	TRBD1	TGTGCCAGCAGTCTCCGACAGGGCGGCCCTTATGGCTACACCTTC	CASSLRQGGPYGYTF